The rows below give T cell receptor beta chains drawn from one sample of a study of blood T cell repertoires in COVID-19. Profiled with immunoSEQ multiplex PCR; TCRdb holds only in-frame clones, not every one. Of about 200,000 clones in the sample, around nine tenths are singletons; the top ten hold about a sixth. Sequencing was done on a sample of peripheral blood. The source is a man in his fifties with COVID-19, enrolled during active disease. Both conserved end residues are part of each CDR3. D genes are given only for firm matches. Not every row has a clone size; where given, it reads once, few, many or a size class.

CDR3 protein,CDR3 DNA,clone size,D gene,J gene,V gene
CAISGRQGQYEQYF,TGTGCCATCAGTGGGCGACAGGGGCAGTACGAGCAGTACTTC,-,TRBD1,TRBJ2-7,TRBV10-3
CASSLDTQGYNEQFF,TGTGCCAGCAGCTTAGATACTCAGGGGTACAATGAGCAGTTCTTC,-,-,TRBJ2-1,TRBV7-2
CAGRDRDTGELFF,TGTGCCGGCCGCGACAGGGACACCGGGGAGCTGTTTTTT,few,TRBD1,TRBJ2-2,TRBV19
CASSGVGGTTNEKLFF,TGTGCCAGCAGTGGTGTGGGGGGTACAACTAATGAAAAACTGTTTTTT,-,-,TRBJ1-4,TRBV6-1
CASSESSMGQLYEQYF,TGCGCCAGCAGTGAGTCGTCTATGGGCCAATTATACGAGCAGTACTTC,-,-,TRBJ2-7,TRBV10-1
CASSLHGSGELFF,TGTGCCAGCAGCTTACACGGGTCCGGGGAGCTGTTTTTT,few,-,TRBJ2-2,TRBV7-3
CACNRGRQETQYF,TGTGCCTGCAACAGGGGCCGGCAAGAGACCCAGTACTTC,-,TRBD1,TRBJ2-5,TRBV30
CASSLGQGDYNSPLHF,TGTGCCAGCTCCCTGGGACAGGGAGACTATAATTCACCCCTCCACTTT,-,TRBD1,TRBJ1-6,TRBV18
CASSIGTYQPQHF,TGTGCCAGTAGTATCGGGACATATCAGCCCCAGCATTTT,-,-,TRBJ1-5,TRBV19
CASRAWGGDQETQYF,TGTGCCAGCAGGGCCTGGGGGGGGGACCAAGAGACCCAGTACTTC,-,TRBD2,TRBJ2-5,TRBV6-5
CASSDTGAGNQETQYF,TGTGCCAGCAGTGATACAGGGGCCGGTAACCAAGAGACCCAGTACTTC,-,TRBD1,TRBJ2-5,TRBV6-1
CASSDWSRRDQPQHF,TGTGCCAGCAGTGACTGGTCCAGACGGGATCAGCCCCAGCATTTT,-,-,TRBJ1-5,TRBV6-4
CASSDQGGGNQPQHF,TGTGCCAGTAGCGATCAGGGAGGCGGCAATCAGCCCCAGCATTTT,-,-,TRBJ1-5,TRBV19
CASSSSPGSSYNEQFF,TGTGCCAGCAGCTCCTCTCCGGGAAGCTCCTACAATGAGCAGTTCTTC,-,-,TRBJ2-1,TRBV7-6
CASSLTNRETQYF,TGTGCCAGCAGCTTAACAAACAGGGAGACCCAGTACTTC,-,-,TRBJ2-5,TRBV7-3
CASSLDRDRGVEKLFF,TGTGCCAGCAGCTTGGACCGCGACAGGGGGGTTGAAAAACTGTTTTTT,-,TRBD1,TRBJ1-4,TRBV5-6
CASRGAEVAYGYTF,TGTGCCAGTAGGGGTGCCGAGGTAGCCTATGGCTACACCTTC,-,-,TRBJ1-2,TRBV19
CASSLASIRFNEQFF,TGTGCCAGCAGCTTGGCAAGTATCCGCTTCAATGAGCAGTTCTTC,once,-,TRBJ2-1,TRBV7-2
CASSLVATTGGVSSGNTIYF,TGTGCCAGCAGTCTTGTCGCCACGACAGGGGGCGTTAGCTCTGGAAACACCATATATTTT,-,TRBD1,TRBJ1-3,TRBV2
CASSFGQGTDTQYF,TGTGCCAGCAGCTTTGGACAGGGCACAGATACGCAGTATTTT,-,TRBD1,TRBJ2-3,TRBV11-3
CASSEPGRNHEQYF,TGTGCCAGCAGTGAACCCGGCAGGAACCACGAGCAGTACTTC,-,-,TRBJ2-7,TRBV6-1
CASSLGHTKNIQYF,TGTGCCAGCAGCCTTGGACATACCAAAAACATTCAGTACTTC,once,-,TRBJ2-4,TRBV7-2
CASSGQRGTDTQYF,TGTGCCAGCAGTGGACAGCGGGGCACAGATACGCAGTATTTT,-,-,TRBJ2-3,TRBV2
CASSEFLAGGYDEQFF,TGTGCCAGCAGTGAATTTCTAGCGGGAGGTTATGATGAGCAGTTCTTC,few,TRBD2,TRBJ2-1,TRBV6-1
CASSLLTSGEETQYF,TGCGCCAGCAGCTTGCTCACCAGCGGGGAAGAGACCCAGTACTTC,-,TRBD2,TRBJ2-5,TRBV5-1
CASSRDSPHEQYF,TGTGCCAGTAGTCGGGATTCTCCGCACGAGCAGTACTTC,-,-,TRBJ2-7,TRBV19
CASSDGAGYNEKLFF,TGTGCCAGCAGTGATGGGGCAGGTTACAATGAAAAACTGTTTTTT,-,-,TRBJ1-4,TRBV25-1
CASRPRTGIPTGELFF,TGTGCCAGCAGGCCCCGGACAGGGATCCCCACCGGGGAGCTGTTTTTT,-,TRBD1,TRBJ2-2,TRBV2
CASSLRSGRGNTGELFF,TGTGCCAGCAGCTTACGTTCGGGGCGGGGGAACACCGGGGAGCTGTTTTTT,-,-,TRBJ2-2,TRBV11-2
CASSVGVQIGEKLFF,TGTGCCAGCAGCGTAGGGGTACAGATAGGTGAAAAACTGTTTTTT,-,-,TRBJ1-4,TRBV9
CASSPRGGGKDTQYF,TGTGCCAGCAGTCCCCGGGGAGGGGGGAAAGATACGCAGTATTTT,-,-,TRBJ2-3,TRBV6-5
CASSPGWTSGNEQYF,TGCGCCAGCAGCCCTGGATGGACTAGCGGGAACGAGCAGTACTTC,few,TRBD2,TRBJ2-7,TRBV5-1
CASSVTGYYGYTF,TGTGCCAGCAGCGTAACAGGGTACTATGGCTACACCTTC,-,-,TRBJ1-2,TRBV9
CAIKRAGTEAFF,TGTGCCATCAAGAGGGCGGGAACTGAAGCTTTCTTT,few,-,TRBJ1-1,TRBV2
CASSPTSGSLGELFF,TGTGCTAGCAGCCCAACTAGCGGGAGTCTCGGGGAGCTGTTTTTT,-,TRBD2,TRBJ2-2,TRBV7-7
CASSSGTGNTEAFF,TGTGCCAGCAGCTCAGGGACAGGAAACACTGAAGCTTTCTTT,-,TRBD1,TRBJ1-1,TRBV7-3
CASSQTLTTEAFF,TGTGCCAGCAGCCAAACGCTAACCACTGAAGCTTTCTTT,-,-,TRBJ1-1,TRBV3-1/TRBV3-2